Ten or more counts support the clone carrying this T cell receptor (beta chain). As yet, its antigen is unknown. Hyperthyroidism was newly diagnosed in patients aged 18 to 65 (duration under 2 months). Clinical symptoms, serum thyroxine, TRAb, thyroid ultrasound and orbital computed tomography established diagnosis. Per the germline V gene, CDR1 is MDHEN and CDR2 is SYDVKM. After removal of 5 bases from V and 7 bases from J, the junction contained 8 bases not matched to a gene. The CDR3 length is 14 residues. RNA transcripts yielded amplified TCR beta CDR3 regions. A set of HTBI primers served as the primers for a first-round RT-PCR of the TCR CDR3. In TCRdb, the multiplex PCR reads were re-called with MiXCR into one record per CDR3 protein. The data show around 420,000 distinct CDR3 sequences, roughly an eighth seen once. This entry comes from a study of T cells in Graves' hyperthyroidism and ophthalmopathy.

Study-level points and caveats: Also found in blood were most expanded thyroid clonotypes above 0.001.

The chain combines TRBV28 with TRBJ2-7; 10 bases fit TRBD2. This sequence originates from a woman aged 18-29 years with Graves' hyperthyroidism. Sequences were obtained from blood. The CDR3 loop reads CASSESGRAREQYF. Here the CDR3 DNA reads TGTGCCAGCAGTGAAAGCGGGAGGGCGCGGGAGCAGTACTTC.